Below, 17 T cell receptor beta chains from the same sample are listed, as sequenced in a study of shared clonotypes between healthy human individuals. Assay used: immunoSEQ multiplex PCR; TCRdb lists only in-frame clones, some missing. The data show roughly 500,000 clones, 76% seen once. The sample was PBMCs. The receptors were sampled from a woman aged 40 to 55 in good health. Some clones in this sample may be carry-over from other donors' samples.

The sample holds a few counts of this clone. The J gene is TRBJ1-1, the V gene TRBV18; D is unresolved. Germline CDR1 is KGHSH and CDR2 is LQKENI. V lost 3 bases, J lost 4 bases, and 6 bases lay in between. CDR3 length: 12 amino acids. The CDR3 loop reads CASSPDSTEAFF. The CDR3 DNA reads TGTGCCAGCTCACCCGATAGCACTGAAGCTTTCTTT.

The chain carries TRBV5-1 and TRBJ2-1, with 8 bases aligning to TRBD1. Germline CDR1 is SGHRS and CDR2 is YFSETQ. There are 15 residues in the CDR3. After removal of 6 bases from V and 5 bases from J, the junction contained 10 bases not matched to a gene. The CDR3 DNA is TGCGCCAGCACCCAAGCCGGGACAGGTCACAATGAGCAGTTCTTC. It codes for CASTQAGTGHNEQFF. Full variable domain (missing parts from reference TRBV5-1 and TRBJ2-1): KAGVTQTPRYLIKTRGQQVTLSCSPISGHRSVSWYQQTPGQGLQFLFEYFSETQRNKGNFPGRFSGRQFSNSRSEMNVSTLELGDSALYLCASTQAGTGHNEQFFGPGTRLTVL.

The V call is TRBV5-1, the J call TRBJ1-2; TRBD1 matches at 11 bases. The CDR3 extends over 14 amino acids. Germline V lookup: CDR1 SGHRS, CDR2 YFSETQ. After removal of 5 bases from V and 4 bases from J, the junction contained 4 bases not matched to a gene. As DNA, the CDR3 is TGCGCCAGCAGTGCGGACAGGGGGCTCTATGGCTACACCTTC. Protein: CASSADRGLYGYTF.

This clone was detected ten times or more. The gene calls are TRBV21-1 and TRBJ2-2; the table's TRBD1 call for D was not verified on the DNA. TRBV21-1 is a pseudogene segment. The CDR3 is 16 amino acids. The CDR3 region is CASSKKGQPSTGELFF. The CDR3 DNA reads TGTGCCAGCAGCAAAAAGGGACAGCCGAGCACCGGGGAGCTGTTTTTT.

In this sample, this clone turned up a few times. DNA of the CDR3: TGCGCCAGCAAAATAGATACTAGCGGGAGGGCCAGTGAGCAGTTCTTC. It codes for CASKIDTSGRASEQFF. This chain uses TRBV4-1 with TRBJ2-1; 13 nucleotides align to TRBD2. The CDR3 has 16 amino acids. Germline V gives CDR1 MGHRA, CDR2 YSYEKL. With V trimmed by 7 bases and J by 9 bases, 12 bases remained unmatched.

The chain is built from TRBV7-9 and TRBJ2-5, with a weak D call TRBD1 (6 bases). The CDR3 has 14 residues. Germline V gene data show CDR1 as SEHNR and CDR2 as FQNEAQ (reference sequence). The germline V and J ends were trimmed by 2 bases and 2 bases, with 9 bases remaining between them. This chain's CDR3 is CASSLWQGQETQYF. For the CDR3, the DNA is TGTGCCAGCAGCTTATGGCAGGGGCAAGAGACCCAGTACTTC.

In this sample, this clone turned up a few times. The chain links TRBV11-2 to TRBJ2-5; TRBD2 is a possible D gene (6 bases). Trimming stripped 5 bases from V and 2 bases from J, with 9 bases between. The CDR3 runs to 13 residues. Germline CDR1 reads SGHAT; CDR2 reads FQNNGV. CDR3 bases: TGTGCCAGCAGCCGGGAGAGACAAGAGACCCAGTACTTC. Encoded protein: CASSRERQETQYF. Full variable domain (outside the CDR3, taken from reference TRBV11-2 and TRBJ2-5): EAGVAQSPRYKIIEKRQSVAFWCNPISGHATLYWYQQILGQGPKLLIQFQNNGVVDDSQLPKDRFSAERLKGVDSTLKIQPAKLEDSAVYLCASSRERQETQYFGPGTRLLVL.

This clone was seen just once. This chain links TRBV4-3 with TRBJ2-7; 7 bases are shared with TRBD2. Trimming removed 4 bases from V and 4 bases from J; junction bases left unmatched: 7. Germline V CDR1 and CDR2: LGHNA, YSLEER. The CDR3 is 14 residues long. The CDR3 loop reads CASSPQAGTYEQYF. CDR3 bases: TGCGCCAGCAGCCCCCAAGCGGGAACGTACGAGCAGTACTTC.

The V and J genes are TRBV19 and TRBJ2-5; no definite D call. Germline-derived CDR1 and CDR2 are LNHDA and SQIVND (reference sequence). V dropped 6 bases and J dropped 1 base, with 9 bases sitting between them. The CDR3 spans 13 residues. DNA of the CDR3: TGTGCCAGTAGCGACACGTCCCAAGAGACCCAGTACTTC. Protein product: CASSDTSQETQYF.

The genes are TRBV30 and TRBJ1-2; D is uncertain. In germline, CDR1 is GTSNPN, CDR2 SVGIG (reference sequence). The CDR3 is made up of 14 amino acids. V lost 5 bases and J 8 bases, leaving 21 bases between the germline ends. The CDR3 loop reads CAWGVDPGGRGYTF. The CDR3 bases are TGTGCCTGGGGGGTGGACCCTGGAGGTCGAGGCTACACCTTC.

The chain uses TRBV2 and TRBJ1-2; 7 bases align to TRBD1. CDR3 length: 14 residues. Germline CDR1 is SNHLY and CDR2 is FYNNEI. Trimming cost V 9 bases and J 4 bases; bases outside gene matches: 11. The CDR3 DNA reads as TGTGCCAGACGACTAACTGGACAGGTCTATGGCTACACCTTC. As protein: CARRLTGQVYGYTF.

V usage is TRBV28 and J usage is TRBJ2-3; D not resolved. The CDR3 runs 15 residues. V gave up 6 bases and J gave up 2 bases, with 15 bases separating them. The germline V gene has CDR1 MDHEN and CDR2 SYDVKM. The CDR3 region has the DNA TGTGCCAGCAGCTTCCCGGAAGGCCCCACAGATACGCAGTATTTT. Translated, it gives CASSFPEGPTDTQYF.

This clone was detected a few times. The chain joins TRBV21-1 to TRBJ2-7. TRBV21-1 is a known pseudogene. This CDR3 has 19 amino acids. The CDR3 is CASSKGSPFPPSHLAEQYF. Here the CDR3 DNA reads TGTGCCAGCAGCAAAGGGTCTCCGTTTCCACCTTCCCATCTGGCGGAGCAGTACTTC.

The chain joins TRBV5-1 to TRBJ2-7, with TRBD1 as a possible D gene (5 bases). The V gene's germline CDR1 is SGHRS and CDR2 YFSETQ. The CDR3 consists of 16 residues. V gave up 0 bases and J gave up 2 bases, with 15 bases separating them. The CDR3 nucleotides are TGCGCCAGCAGCTTGGCCGTTGGCAGGGAACCCTACGAGCAGTACTTC. Translating it yields CASSLAVGREPYEQYF.

The V gene is TRBV14, the J gene TRBJ1-1, with D possibly being TRBD1 (6 bases). This CDR3 has 14 residues. V gave up 4 bases and J gave up 3 bases, with 12 bases separating them. CDR1 and CDR2 from the germline V gene are SGHDN and FVKESK. CDR3 protein: CASSPSHRDTEAFF. CDR3 DNA sequence: TGTGCCAGCAGCCCTAGTCACAGGGACACTGAAGCTTTCTTT.

The gene calls are TRBV5-4 and TRBJ2-7, with 8 bases fitting TRBD2. The germline gives CDR1 SGHNT, CDR2 YYREEE (reference sequence). V lost 5 bases, J lost 0 bases, and 4 bases stayed unmatched. The CDR3 covers 14 residues. In DNA, the CDR3 is TGTGCCAGCAGGACCGGGACTAGCTCCTACGAGCAGTACTTC. This translates into CASRTGTSSYEQYF.

This chain connects TRBV5-1 to TRBJ1-1; 7 nucleotides line up with TRBD1. V shed 7 bases, J shed 2 bases, and the junction held 8 bases outside the gene matches. Per germline, CDR1 SGHRS and CDR2 YFSETQ. The CDR3 is 14 residues long. In DNA, the CDR3 is TGCGCCAGCGAACCGGGACAGCAAAACACTGAAGCTTTCTTT. Translation: CASEPGQQNTEAFF.